The rows below give T cell receptor beta chains drawn from one sample of a study of tumor-infiltrating lymphocytes in localized non-small cell lung cancer. Data came from immunoSEQ multiplex PCR; TCRdb stores just in-frame clones and leaves some out. The sample shows about 23,000 clones, roughly 66% of them seen only once. Sequenced material: lung tumor tissue. All receptors derive from a human donor with non-small cell lung cancer. Each CDR3 is given without its conserved first and last residue. Each record gives: V gene, CDR3 protein.

>TRBV18
ASSHGGENEKLF
>TRBV6-6
ASSLTRPGGYT
>TRBV4-3
ASSQEAGGYEQY
>TRBV14
ASSQARVDGYT
>TRBV5-1
ASSRTSGTGELF
>TRBV10-3
AIRGGSGASSGANVLT
>TRBV18
ASSPEGYRHGNTIY
>TRBV5-8
ASSIPTGPGTGELF
>TRBV9
ASSVVGTASGANVLT
>TRBV18
ASSPQGRGGNTIY
>TRBV11-3
ASSFSPLQGNGYEQY
>TRBV4-2
ASSLERGTDTQY
>TRBV5-8
ASSRLSGGAGEQY
>TRBV5-1
ASSLAVGVSNEKLF
>TRBV5-1
ASSEGQGLLF
>TRBV9
ASSARGGTSEGQY
>TRBV7-9
ASSGDSLLYGYT
>TRBV7-2
ASSSTFGSGANVLT
>TRBV5-4
ASNDGVKQIRY
>TRBV20-1
SAGRQETQY
>TRBV5-5
ASSSVGLHTDTQY
>TRBV4-2
ASSQDLGGGQETQY
>TRBV2
ASSRQANYEQY